This TCR beta chain appears in the sequencing data of a study of T cell repertoires in cytomegalovirus infection (dated by TCRdb to between 2018 and 2020). Background on the whole study: Because public TCR beta signatures pointed to carriage of CMV infection together with the matching HLA type, the HLA type of each donor mattered for the analysis. Beyond this particular receptor, the publication reports: Cumulative frequency of public TCR beta family members discriminated carriers of CMV infection plus the relevant HLA type in this cohort and an independent approximately 370-donor cohort. The ex vivo response was dominated by HLA-C-restricted CMV-specific TCR beta clonotypes, which also provided the single most frequent clonotype in two of eight donors.

The sample was run on an Illumina HiSeq 1500. The public reads were reprocessed in TCRdb via fastp at Q25 and MiXCR, keeping in-frame beta chains. Rows with a matching CDR3 protein are joined into one entry that keeps the most common DNA and genes. The table for this sample lists a few hundred thousand distinct CDR3 sequences; 15% to 20% of them were counted only once. In total, the top ten clones hold around 47% of the sample. A distance of 9 bases separates the germline ends of V and J, which lose 0 bases and 6 bases respectively. CDR1 and CDR2 (MNHEY, SVGEGT) derive from the germline V gene. The CDR3 numbers 13 residues from cysteine through phenylalanine. This entry keeps only the CDR3 DNA: 39 bases, framed from base 1. Of note for this clonotype: Its binding antigen is unknown. Base-call qualities are not available, and no considerably larger clone is one nucleotide away.

The TCR comes from a human donor in good health (CMV status not recorded). Some clones in this sample may be carry-over from other donors' samples. This chain joins TRBV6-2 or TRBV6-3 to TRBJ2-7; the D gene cannot be resolved beyond TRBD1 or TRBD2, each matching 5 bases. Sequencing was performed on CD8+ T cells from PBMCs. The CDR3: CASSYSGAAEQYF. The DNA sequence is given as TGTGCCAGCAGTTACTCCGGGGCAGCCGAGCAGTACTTC.